This T cell receptor beta chain was observed in a study of cytomegalovirus exposure and HLA in healthy donors. CDR3 length equals 15 residues. CDR1 and CDR2 (germline): MNHEY, SMNVEV (reference sequence). Trimming cost V 2 bases and J 9 bases; bases outside gene matches: 11. Researchers ran the PCR with 60 Vbeta and 13 Jbeta primers. Profiled with immunoSEQ multiplex PCR; TCRdb holds only in-frame clones, not every one. The data show under 150,000 clones, 72% seen once. This clone showed up just a few times. The rearrangement links TRBV27 to TRBJ2-7; 9 nucleotides align to TRBD1. Sequenced material: PBMCs. The source of this sequence is a middle-aged man in good health and CMV-seronegative. The CDR3 reads CASSLVGQGTTGQYF. CDR3 nucleotides: TGTGCCAGCAGTTTAGTGGGACAGGGAACGACCGGGCAGTACTTC.